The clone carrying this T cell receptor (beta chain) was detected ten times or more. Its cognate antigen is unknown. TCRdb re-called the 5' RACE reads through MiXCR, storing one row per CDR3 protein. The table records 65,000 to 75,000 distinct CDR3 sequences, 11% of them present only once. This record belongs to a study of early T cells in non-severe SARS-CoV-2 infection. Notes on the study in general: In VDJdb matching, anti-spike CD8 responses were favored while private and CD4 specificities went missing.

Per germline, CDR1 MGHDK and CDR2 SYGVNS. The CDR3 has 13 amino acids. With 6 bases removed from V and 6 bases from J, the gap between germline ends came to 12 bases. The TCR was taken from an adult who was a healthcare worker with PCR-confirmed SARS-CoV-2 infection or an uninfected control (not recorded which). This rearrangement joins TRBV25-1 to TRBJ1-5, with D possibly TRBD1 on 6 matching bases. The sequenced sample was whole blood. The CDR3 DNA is TGTGCCAGCAGCAGGGGCACCGGTCAGCCCCAGCATTTT. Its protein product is CASSRGTGQPQHF. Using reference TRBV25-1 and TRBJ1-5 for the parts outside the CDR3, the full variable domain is EADIYQTPRYLVIGTGKKITLECSQTMGHDKMYWYQQDPGMELHLIHYSYGVNSTEKGDLSSESTVSRIRTEHFPLTLESARPSHTSQYLCASSRGTGQPQHFGDGTRLSIL.